This T cell receptor beta chain came from a study of Ad26.COV2.S vaccination and SARS-CoV-2 variants. Treatment in this sample: roughly 19 received Ad26.COV2.S at low or high dose, single or two shots; about 5 received placebo; per-sample allocation not given. Sampling occurred on day 63 after the first vaccine or placebo injection. Method: immunoSEQ multiplex PCR; TCRdb's copy keeps in-frame clones and lacks some. The table has roughly 420,000 clones, about 91% seen once; the top ten hold around 2.6%. Germline V gives CDR1 LGHNA, CDR2 YNFKEQ. CDR3 length: 16 residues. The ends lost 1 base at V and 4 bases at J; junction bases unmatched: 8.

The receptor was isolated from a person between 18 and 65 years old who received the Ad26.COV2.S COVID-19 vaccine or a placebo. The starting material was peripheral blood, obtained in a trial of Ad26.COV2.S vaccine versus placebo. The V gene is TRBV4-2, the J gene TRBJ2-7; 9 bases match TRBD1. CDR3 DNA sequence: TGTGCCAGCAGCCAAGCAACAGGACAGGGGATATACGAGCAGTACTTC. Encoded protein: CASSQATGQGIYEQYF.